A selection of T cell receptor beta chains follows, all from one sample in a study of blood T cell repertoires in COVID-19. Libraries were prepared by immunoSEQ multiplex PCR; TCRdb keeps only in-frame clonotypes and omits some of them. The repertoire holds more than 300,000 clones, with over 85% as singletons. Sequencing was carried out using peripheral blood. These receptor sequences come from a woman between 25 and 40 years old with COVID-19, enrolled during active disease. CDR3s leave out the opening cysteine and the closing phenylalanine or tryptophan. D genes are given only for firm matches. Only part of the rows carry a size: once, few, many, or a class if the clone is expanded.

TRBV4-3	TRBJ1-2	-	-	ASSQDHNRGYT
TRBV7-9	TRBJ2-2	-	-	ASSLGLGELF
TRBV19	TRBJ1-2	-	-	ASSDGGGYT
TRBV28	TRBJ1-5	-	-	ASRGRLRNQPQH
TRBV29-1	TRBJ1-3	-	-	SVEDTGVDGNTIY
TRBV6-4	TRBJ1-2	few	TRBD1	ASRDTDRGNGYT
TRBV28	TRBJ1-5	-	TRBD1	ASSFPRGASNQPQH
TRBV15	TRBJ1-1	few	-	ATRKTVNTEAF
TRBV18	TRBJ2-2	once	TRBD1	ASSQLRDRVGTGELF
TRBV2	TRBJ1-4	-	-	ASSDRGNEKLF
TRBV5-1	TRBJ1-1	few	-	ASSLVPGRNTEAF
TRBV19	TRBJ2-2	-	-	ASSIDAGSGELF
TRBV15	TRBJ1-4	-	-	ATSRDSVRMSEKLF
TRBV2	TRBJ1-5	-	-	ASSENGLHNQPQH
TRBV6-2/TRBV6-3	TRBJ1-1	-	-	ASSMDSPNTEAF
TRBV7-6	TRBJ1-6	-	-	ASSLDDTRLNSPLH
TRBV5-1	TRBJ1-1	once	-	ASSLAAVTEAF
TRBV4-1	TRBJ1-1	-	-	ASSVRGGVTEAF
TRBV5-1	TRBJ2-2	-	-	ASSRDSHSNTGELF
TRBV5-8	TRBJ1-1	-	-	ASSLFDRSEAF